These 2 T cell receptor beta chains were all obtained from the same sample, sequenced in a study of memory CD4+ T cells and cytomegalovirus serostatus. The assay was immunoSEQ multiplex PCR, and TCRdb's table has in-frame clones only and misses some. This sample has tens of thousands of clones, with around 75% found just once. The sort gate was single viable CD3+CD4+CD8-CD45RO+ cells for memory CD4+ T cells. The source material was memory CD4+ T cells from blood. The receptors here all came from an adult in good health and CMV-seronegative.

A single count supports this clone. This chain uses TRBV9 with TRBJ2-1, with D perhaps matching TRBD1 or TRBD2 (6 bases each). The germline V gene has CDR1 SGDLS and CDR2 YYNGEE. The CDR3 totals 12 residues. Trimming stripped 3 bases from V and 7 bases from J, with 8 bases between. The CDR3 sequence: CASSGGANEQFF. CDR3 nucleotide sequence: TGTGCCAGCAGCGGGGGGGCGAATGAGCAGTTCTTC.

The CDR3 spells CASSLPPMIGDEQFF. For the CDR3, the DNA is TGTGCCAGCAGCCTGCCGCCTATGATAGGGGATGAGCAGTTCTTC. The chain employs TRBV5-4 and TRBJ2-1; TRBD1 is a possible D gene (5 bases). The V gene lost 4 bases and the J gene lost 8 bases, with 19 bases spanning the gap. CDR1 SGHNT and CDR2 YYREEE come from the germline V gene (reference sequence). This CDR3 spans 15 amino acids.